This T cell receptor beta chain was recovered during a study of T cells in Graves' hyperthyroidism and ophthalmopathy. Study information: Peripheral blood was secured at the point of initial diagnosis, before any treatment.

Criteria for exclusion of patients were uncontrolled infection, other autoimmune disease, pregnancy or lactation. The diagnoses drew upon clinical symptoms, serum thyroxine and TRAb, thyroid ultrasound and orbital computed tomography. TCR beta CDR3 regions were amplified from RNA transcripts. Researchers ran a first-round RT-PCR on the TCR CDR3 using the HTBI primer set. MiXCR, run by TCRdb on the multiplex PCR reads, gives a single entry per CDR3 protein. The table shows approximately 620,000 distinct CDR3 sequences, with roughly a sixth occurring only once. Whole-study results and caveats: Most clonotypes expanded in the thyroid (above 0.001) were also present in blood.

There are 15 residues in the CDR3. Germline V CDR1 and CDR2: SEHNR, FQNEAQ (reference sequence). Between the trimmed V and J ends, which lost 5 bases and 0 bases, there was a span of 12 bases. This clonotype was recorded many times. The antigen is unknown. The sample taken for sequencing was blood. This chain joins TRBV7-9 and TRBJ2-3, with D possibly matching TRBD1 (5 bases). This receptor was identified in a woman aged 35 to 49 with Graves' ophthalmopathy. The CDR3: CASSTRQYSTDTQYF. CDR3 sequence (DNA): TGTGCCAGCAGCACCCGACAGTATAGCACAGATACGCAGTATTTT.